These 18 T cell receptor beta chains share one sample of origin, sequenced in a study of blood T cell repertoires in COVID-19. Some clones are missing from TCRdb's copy, which holds only in-frame ones; the method was immunoSEQ multiplex PCR. This repertoire shows about 74,000 clones, around 88% found once; its top ten account for 1.5% to 2.5%. The source material was peripheral blood. Every receptor here comes from a woman of 80 years or more with active or convalescent COVID-19.

This clone was recorded a few times. The V call is TRBV4-2, the J call TRBJ2-7; 12 nucleotides line up with TRBD1. Trimming took 0 bases from V and 6 from J; bases not matched to a gene: 3. The CDR3 contains 15 residues. CDR1 is LGHNA and CDR2 is YNFKEQ in the germline V gene. CDR3 DNA sequence: TGTGCCAGCAGCCAAGACGGGACAGGGGGCCGCGAGCAGTACTTC. The encoded protein is CASSQDGTGGREQYF.

This chain uses TRBV5-1 with TRBJ2-2, with D perhaps TRBD1 (5 bases). The V end was cut by 4 bases, the J end by 6 bases, with 13 bases between. Germline lookup yields CDR1 SGHRS and CDR2 YFSETQ. CDR3 length: 14 amino acids. The CDR3 loop is CASSPGFPAGELFF. CDR3 sequence (DNA): TGCGCCAGCAGCCCAGGGTTCCCCGCCGGGGAGCTGTTTTTT.

The chain combines TRBV19 with TRBJ2-5; TRBD2 agrees at 10 bases. Per the germline V gene, CDR1 is LNHDA and CDR2 is SQIVND (reference sequence). V lost 7 bases to trimming and J lost 2 bases; unmatched junction nucleotides: 10. This CDR3 is 16 amino acids long. The CDR3 sequence is CASKRVLAGPQETQYF. CDR3 nucleotide sequence: TGTGCCAGTAAACGGGTACTAGCGGGGCCACAAGAGACCCAGTACTTC. The full variable domain, its missing parts supplied by reference TRBV19 and TRBJ2-5, is DGGITQSPKYLFRKEGQNVTLSCEQNLNHDAMYWYRQDPGQGLRLIYYSQIVNDFQKGDIAEGYSVSREKKESFPLTVTSAQKNPTAFYLCASKRVLAGPQETQYFGPGTRLLVL.

CDR3 sequence reads: CASSVAGARRTGELFF. DNA of the CDR3: TGTGCCAGCAGCGTAGCTGGGGCCAGAAGGACCGGGGAGCTGTTTTTT. The V call is TRBV9, the J call TRBJ2-2; D may be TRBD1 (5 bases). Between the trimmed V and J ends, which lost 0 bases and 5 bases, there was a span of 14 bases. This CDR3 has 16 residues. CDR1 is SGDLS and CDR2 is YYNGEE in the germline V gene.

The chain couples TRBV18 to TRBJ1-5; 8 bases agree with TRBD1. CDR3 length: 17 amino acids. V shed 6 bases, J shed 3 bases, and the junction held 13 bases outside the gene matches. Germline loops: CDR1 KGHSH, CDR2 LQKENI. The CDR3 DNA reads TGTGCCAGCTCGTCCGGACAGGGCTTTGGAAACAATCAGCCCCAGCATTTT. It codes for CASSSGQGFGNNQPQHF.

The V call is TRBV7-2, the J call TRBJ1-2; no clear D. The V gene's germline CDR1 is SGHTA and CDR2 FQGNSA. Trimming shortened V by 8 bases and J by 3 bases, and 13 bases separated the two germline ends. The CDR3 has 13 residues. The CDR3 protein is CASAVQVYYGYTF. CDR3 DNA: TGTGCCAGCGCCGTGCAGGTTTACTATGGCTACACCTTC.

The rearrangement joins TRBV5-1 to TRBJ1-2, with D maybe TRBD1 (5 bases). The germline gives CDR1 SGHRS, CDR2 YFSETQ. The CDR3 has 14 amino acids. Deletions cut 6 bases from V and 0 bases from J, with 12 bases between. Here the CDR3 reads CASTGELANYGYTF. CDR3 nucleotide sequence: TGCGCCAGCACGGGGGAGTTAGCTAACTATGGCTACACCTTC.

The chain joins TRBV5-4 to TRBJ1-1; 8 nucleotides match TRBD1. With V trimmed by 2 bases and J by 4 bases, 4 bases remained unmatched. The germline V gene has CDR1 SGHNT and CDR2 YYREEE (reference sequence). CDR3 length: 14 amino acids. The chain's CDR3 is CASSFSDRGTEAFF. The CDR3 DNA sequence: TGTGCCAGCAGCTTCTCCGACAGGGGCACTGAAGCTTTCTTT.

J is TRBJ2-1 and V is TRBV20-1; 8 nucleotides agree with TRBD1. The CDR3 contains 12 residues. CDR1 DFQATT and CDR2 SNEGSKA come from the germline V gene (reference sequence). V lost 3 bases, J lost 7 bases, and 2 bases stayed unmatched. The CDR3 is CSASQGANEQFF. Here the CDR3 DNA reads TGCAGTGCTAGTCAGGGGGCGAATGAGCAGTTCTTC.

This chain uses TRBV6-5 with TRBJ1-1; 7 bases line up with TRBD1. The length of the CDR3 is 13 residues. With V trimmed by 5 bases and J by 1 base, 1 base remained unmatched. Germline V gene lookup returns CDR1 MNHEY and CDR2 SVGAGI. CDR3 in amino acids: CASSRQGNTEAFF. Here the CDR3 DNA reads TGTGCCAGCAGTCGACAGGGGAACACTGAAGCTTTCTTT.

V usage is TRBV5-6 and J usage is TRBJ1-2; no clear D gene. The CDR3 covers 14 residues. Germline V CDR1 and CDR2: SGHDT, YYEEEE. Trimming left V 0 bases short and J 0 bases short, with 6 bases between. CDR3 residues: CASSLASANYGYTF. Written as DNA, the CDR3 is TGTGCCAGCAGCTTGGCCTCAGCTAACTATGGCTACACCTTC.

This sequence joins TRBV10-2 and TRBJ2-7; D might be TRBD1 (5 bases). This CDR3 has 14 residues. Trimming stripped 2 bases from V and 0 bases from J, with 8 bases between. Per germline, CDR1 WSHSY and CDR2 SAAADI. The CDR3 region has the DNA TGCGCCAGCAGTGAGGGGCAGGGCTCCTACGAGCAGTACTTC. Translating gives CASSEGQGSYEQYF.

The rearrangement uses TRBV4-3 and TRBJ2-3; 8 bases fit TRBD2. The CDR3 runs to 16 residues. Germline lookup yields CDR1 LGHNA and CDR2 YSLEER. The V and J ends lost 2 bases and 3 bases, in that order; junction bases with no gene match: 7. The CDR3 DNA reads TGCGCCAGCAGCCAAACGGGAGGGGGTAGGACAGATACGCAGTATTTT. Residues: CASSQTGGGRTDTQYF.

The V gene is TRBV19, the J gene TRBJ2-3; 13 nucleotides align to TRBD2. V was clipped by 5 bases and J by 0 bases; unmatched bases: 8. Germline V lookup: CDR1 LNHDA, CDR2 SQIVND (reference sequence). This CDR3 is 18 amino acids long. The CDR3 bases are TGTGCCAGTAGTGGCGGACTAGCGGGGGCCCCGAGCACAGATACGCAGTATTTT. It encodes CASSGGLAGAPSTDTQYF. The full variable domain, rest sourced from reference TRBV19 and TRBJ2-3, is DGGITQSPKYLFRKEGQNVTLSCEQNLNHDAMYWYRQDPGQGLRLIYYSQIVNDFQKGDIAEGYSVSREKKESFPLTVTSAQKNPTAFYLCASSGGLAGAPSTDTQYFGPGTRLTVL.

The chain combines TRBV9 with TRBJ2-1, with 11 bases lining up with TRBD2. Trimming cost V 3 bases and J 3 bases; bases outside gene matches: 5. Germline V gene lookup returns CDR1 SGDLS and CDR2 YYNGEE. CDR3 size: 16 residues. CDR3 nucleotides: TGTGCCAGCAGCGAGAATAGCGGGAGGGTCTACAATGAGCAGTTCTTC. Amino acids: CASSENSGRVYNEQFF.

The chain couples TRBV6-5 to TRBJ1-1; D possibly corresponds to TRBD1 (6 bases). The CDR3 sequence is 14 residues long. Trimming removed 4 bases at V and 5 bases at J, with 14 bases between. In germline, CDR1 is MNHEY, CDR2 SVGAGI. The CDR3 protein is CASSSQGLGTEAFF. CDR3 nucleotide sequence: TGTGCCAGCAGTTCCCAGGGGTTAGGGACTGAAGCTTTCTTT.

The rearrangement links TRBV6-2 or TRBV6-3 to TRBJ1-1; no firm D call. Trimming pared 4 bases from V and 0 bases from J, leaving 9 bases between. The CDR3 runs 14 residues. Germline-derived CDR1 and CDR2 are MNHEY and SVGEGT. Written as DNA, the CDR3 is TGTGCCAGCAGTTCCATAGTTCTGAACACTGAAGCTTTCTTT. Residues: CASSSIVLNTEAFF.

The chain uses TRBV27 and TRBJ1-6; tentative D call: TRBD1 (5 bases). Trimming removed 6 bases from V and 0 bases from J, with 15 bases in between. Germline CDR1 is MNHEY and CDR2 is SMNVEV (reference sequence). The length of the CDR3 is 17 residues. The CDR3 is CASRGTIGASYNSPLHF. The CDR3 DNA reads TGTGCCAGCAGAGGGACTATAGGGGCCTCCTATAATTCACCCCTCCACTTT.